This T cell receptor beta chain was identified in a study of T cell repertoires in urothelial bladder cancer. Study at large: Resected lesion stages: three cT0, three cTa, three cT1, three cT2+.

Germline assignment: CDR1 SGHDT and CDR2 YYEEEE. V lost 4 bases, J lost 0 bases, and 16 bases stayed unmatched. The CDR3 consists of 19 residues. General study points: A single clone reached 2% to 2.5% in benign versus up to roughly 17% in carcinoma. Benign specimens held more T cells than urothelial carcinoma specimens.

On this clone itself: Its antigen is not identified.

The repertoire was sequenced with immunoSEQ multiplex PCR; TCRdb's copy has only in-frame clones and lacks some. The table lists 5,000 to 6,500 clones, about 70% of them singletons. The chain joins TRBV5-6 to TRBJ2-1; 7 positions agree with TRBD1. The receptor was isolated from a human donor with urothelial carcinoma. Input material: tumor-infiltrating cells from bladder cancer. CDR3 sequence: CASSQTWTGASSSYNEQFF. In nucleotides, the CDR3 is TGTGCCAGCAGCCAGACGTGGACAGGAGCTTCAAGCTCCTACAATGAGCAGTTCTTC.